The TCR beta chain under discussion was sequenced for a study of blood T cell repertoires in COVID-19. The wider study: T cells, B-cell-depleted T cells, or PBMCs provided the cDNA or gDNA that served as material.

This clone was counted only a few times. Germline CDR1 and CDR2: LNHDA and SQIVND (reference sequence). The CDR3 runs 13 residues. V gave up 4 bases and J gave up 5 bases; unmatched junction bases: 1. Per the authors' pipeline: Amplifying reference gene primers gave estimates of nucleated cell counts. TCRdb keeps only in-frame clones here, not all; method: immunoSEQ multiplex PCR. Clonal size and the V and J genes are those of that table, whereas D and trimming came from the DNA. The data hold roughly 150,000 clones, with around 79% observed a single time. One Seattle source followed patients from active infection through their disease course.

This clonotype was sampled from a woman in her fifties or sixties with COVID-19, enrolled during active disease. The sample comprised peripheral blood. The gene calls are TRBV19 and TRBJ2-7; TRBD1 aligns across 11 bases. The CDR3 DNA reads TGTGCCAGTAGTAGGACAGGGGGCAACGAGCAGTACTTC. It yields the protein CASSRTGGNEQYF. The whole variable domain, remainder taken from reference TRBV19 and TRBJ2-7, is DGGITQSPKYLFRKEGQNVTLSCEQNLNHDAMYWYRQDPGQGLRLIYYSQIVNDFQKGDIAEGYSVSREKKESFPLTVTSAQKNPTAFYLCASSRTGGNEQYFGPGTRLTVT.